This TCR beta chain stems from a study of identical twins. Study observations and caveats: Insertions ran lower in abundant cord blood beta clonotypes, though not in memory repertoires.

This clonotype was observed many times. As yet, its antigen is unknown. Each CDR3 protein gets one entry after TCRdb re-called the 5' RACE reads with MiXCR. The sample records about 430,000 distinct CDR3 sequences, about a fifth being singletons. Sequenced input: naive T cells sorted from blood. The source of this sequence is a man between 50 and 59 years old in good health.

CDR3 protein: CASSTYPGYTDTQYF. The CDR3 coding sequence is TGTGCCAGCTCCACATATCCAGGATACACAGATACGCAGTATTTT. The chain couples TRBV19 to TRBJ2-3; D unclear. Per germline, CDR1 LNHDA and CDR2 SQIVND (reference sequence). The CDR3 has 15 residues. V was clipped by 9 bases and J by 2 bases, with 18 bases between them. Based on the CDR3 plus reference TRBV19 and TRBJ2-3, the full variable domain is DGGITQSPKYLFRKEGQNVTLSCEQNLNHDAMYWYRQDPGQGLRLIYYSQIVNDFQKGDIAEGYSVSREKKESFPLTVTSAQKNPTAFYLCASSTYPGYTDTQYFGPGTRLTVL.